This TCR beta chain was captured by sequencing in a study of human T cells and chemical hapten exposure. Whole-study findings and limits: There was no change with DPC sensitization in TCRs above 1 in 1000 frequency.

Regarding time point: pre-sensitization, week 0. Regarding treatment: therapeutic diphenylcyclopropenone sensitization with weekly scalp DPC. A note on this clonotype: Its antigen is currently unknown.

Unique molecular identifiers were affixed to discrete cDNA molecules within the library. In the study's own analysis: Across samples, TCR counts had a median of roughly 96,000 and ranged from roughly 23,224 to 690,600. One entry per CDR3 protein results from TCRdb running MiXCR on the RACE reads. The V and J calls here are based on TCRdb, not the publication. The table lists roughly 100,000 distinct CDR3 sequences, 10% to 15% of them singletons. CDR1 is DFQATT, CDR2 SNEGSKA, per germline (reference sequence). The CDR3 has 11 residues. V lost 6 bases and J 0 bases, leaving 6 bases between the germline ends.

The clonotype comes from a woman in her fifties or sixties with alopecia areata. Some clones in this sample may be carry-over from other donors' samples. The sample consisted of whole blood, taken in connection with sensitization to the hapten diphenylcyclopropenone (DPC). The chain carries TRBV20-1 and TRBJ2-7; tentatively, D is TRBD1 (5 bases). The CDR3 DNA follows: TGCAGTGCAGGGGCCTCCTACGAGCAGTACTTC. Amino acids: CSAGASYEQYF.